These 15 T cell receptor beta chains share one sample of origin, sequenced in a study of beta chain features in type 1 diabetes. Since all of the isolated RNA was reverse transcribed, expressed TCRB transcripts were what got sequenced. Generated by immunoSEQ multiplex PCR, the TCRdb table keeps only in-frame clones and is missing some. The profile shows roughly 150,000 clones, 10% to 13% of them singletons. Whole-study results and caveats: Type 1 diabetes patients had moderately but significantly shorter TCRB CDR3s in all four CD4+ subsets.

For these TCRs, the target antigens are not known. The sample taken for sequencing was central memory CD4+ T cells from blood. The receptors here all came from a man between 25 and 39 years old with type 1 diabetes.

The chain's CDR3 is CASSNTKTTDTQYF. In nucleotides, the CDR3 is TGTGCCAGCAGCAACACAAAAACCACAGATACGCAGTATTTT. The rearrangement links TRBV5-4 to TRBJ2-3; no clear D. CDR3 length equals 14 residues. CDR1 SGHNT and CDR2 YYREEE come from the germline V gene (reference sequence). The V and J ends lost 4 bases and 2 bases respectively, with 11 bases between them.

This chain links TRBV19 with TRBJ2-1, with 10 bases matching TRBD2. There are 14 residues in the CDR3. CDR1 and CDR2 from the germline V gene are LNHDA and SQIVND (reference sequence). V shed 10 bases and J 5 bases; nucleotides not matched to a gene: 8. CDR3 amino acids: CAKKGLAIDNEQFF. Written as DNA, the CDR3 is TGTGCCAAAAAGGGACTAGCGATAGACAATGAGCAGTTCTTC.

This chain connects TRBV19 to TRBJ2-2; 8 positions agree with TRBD2. Germline values: CDR1 LNHDA, CDR2 SQIVND (reference sequence). V dropped 7 bases and J dropped 4; count of bases not matched to a gene: 5. This CDR3 has 14 amino acids. The chain's CDR3 is CASKGTRFTGELFF. The CDR3 bases are TGTGCCAGTAAAGGGACTAGGTTCACCGGGGAGCTGTTTTTT.

The V gene is TRBV30, the J gene TRBJ1-4, with no clear D. The CDR3 has 13 residues. V was shortened by 4 bases and J by 7 bases, with 13 bases between the two germline ends. Germline-derived CDR1 and CDR2 are GTSNPN and SVGIG (reference sequence). Here the CDR3 reads CAWNERAAEKLFF. The CDR3, as DNA: TGTGCCTGGAACGAGCGAGCCGCTGAAAAACTGTTTTTT.

Only a few counts were recorded for this clone. The V call is TRBV28, the J call TRBJ2-7, with TRBD1 matching 12 bases. The J segment lost 7 bases and the V segment lost 1 base, leaving 8 bases of the junction unmatched. This CDR3 region has 16 residues. Germline V gene sequence: CDR1 MDHEN, CDR2 SYDVKM. This CDR3 reads CASSLLPGQGAGEQYF. The CDR3, as DNA: TGTGCCAGCAGTTTATTGCCGGGACAGGGGGCTGGGGAGCAGTACTTC. The full variable domain, completed using reference TRBV28 and TRBJ2-7, is DVKVTQSSRYLVKRTGEKVFLECVQDMDHENMFWYRQDPGLGLRLIYFSYDVKMKEKGDIPEGYSVSREKKERFSLILESASTNQTSMYLCASSLLPGQGAGEQYFGPGTRLTVT.

V gene TRBV5-1 combines with J gene TRBJ2-5; D remains ambiguous. CDR3 length: 12 residues. V gave up 4 bases and J gave up 2 bases, with 6 bases separating them. Germline lookup yields CDR1 SGHRS and CDR2 YFSETQ. In DNA form, the CDR3 reads TGCGCCAGCAGCATAGTACAAGAGACCCAGTACTTC. It yields the protein CASSIVQETQYF. The whole variable domain, remainder taken from reference TRBV5-1 and TRBJ2-5, is KAGVTQTPRYLIKTRGQQVTLSCSPISGHRSVSWYQQTPGQGLQFLFEYFSETQRNKGNFPGRFSGRQFSNSRSEMNVSTLELGDSALYLCASSIVQETQYFGPGTRLLVL.

This clone was seen a few times. Other DNA sequences in the same sample also yield this CDR3. The chain's CDR3 is CASSQETSGSYEQYF. The CDR3 coding sequence is TGTGCCAGCAGCCAAGAAACTAGCGGCTCCTACGAGCAGTACTTC. The V and J genes are TRBV4-2 and TRBJ2-7; the match to TRBD2 covers 8 bases. In germline, CDR1 is LGHNA, CDR2 YNFKEQ. J gave up 0 bases and V 0 bases, and 1 base lay outside the gene matches. CDR3 length equals 15 residues.

This clone was counted a few times. CDR3 coding DNA: TGTGCCAGCAGTCCGATAGCGGGACGTGGGGGCAATGAGCAGTTCTTC. Its protein product is CASSPIAGRGGNEQFF. The rearrangement joins TRBV4-2 to TRBJ2-1, with 8 bases that match TRBD2. Germline loops: CDR1 LGHNA, CDR2 YNFKEQ. The CDR3 is 16 residues long. Unmatched junction bases numbered 13, after V lost 6 bases and J lost 6 bases.

The chain carries TRBV7-9 and TRBJ2-5, with D unresolved. V lost 2 bases and J 2 bases, leaving 6 bases between the germline ends. CDR3 length: 13 amino acids. From germline, CDR1 is SEHNR and CDR2 FQNEAQ (reference sequence). The CDR3 loop is CASSLQTQETQYF. The DNA of the CDR3 is TGTGCCAGCAGCTTACAGACACAAGAGACCCAGTACTTC.

The table lists this clone with a few counts. The V and J genes are TRBV21-1 and TRBJ2-1; the table calls TRBD2, which could not be checked here. TRBV21-1 is a known pseudogene. The CDR3 loop spans 18 amino acids. The CDR3 loop is CASSKFCSELDFYNEQFF. The CDR3 nucleotides read TGTGCCAGCAGCAAGTTCTGTTCCGAGCTCGACTTCTACAATGAGCAGTTCTTC.

This clone has just a few counts. The same CDR3 is also encoded by other DNA sequences in this sample. The chain has TRBV5-1 and TRBJ2-1, with no clear D. CDR1 and CDR2 from the germline V gene are SGHRS and YFSETQ. V dropped 1 base and J dropped 3 bases, with 5 bases sitting between them. This CDR3 contains 13 residues. The CDR3 region is CASSLNSYNEQFF. CDR3 nucleotides: TGCGCCAGCAGCTTGAACAGCTACAATGAGCAGTTCTTC.

This clone was observed a few times. J is TRBJ2-1 and V is TRBV5-1; possible D gene TRBD2, 5 bases. CDR1 is SGHRS and CDR2 is YFSETQ in the germline V gene. V shed 2 bases and J shed 6 bases, with 15 bases lying between them. The CDR3 has 15 amino acids. Written as DNA, the CDR3 is TGCGCCAGCAGCTTCAGTCTAGCTGGGTCCAATGAGCAGTTCTTC. As protein: CASSFSLAGSNEQFF.

V is TRBV28 and J is TRBJ1-1; D remains ambiguous. Germline V gene lookup returns CDR1 MDHEN and CDR2 SYDVKM. The V gene lost 5 bases and the J gene lost 6 bases, with 16 bases spanning the gap. There are 14 residues in the CDR3. This chain's CDR3 is CASSPPWENPEAFF. The CDR3, as DNA: TGTGCCAGCAGTCCCCCTTGGGAGAATCCTGAAGCTTTCTTT.

The chain has TRBV12-5 and TRBJ1-5; 8 bases fit TRBD1. Per the germline V gene, CDR1 is LGHNT and CDR2 is FRNRAP. V lost 5 bases to trimming and J lost 0 bases; unmatched junction nucleotides: 12. This CDR3 contains 18 residues. This chain's CDR3 is CASGPPGRGQDSNQPQHF. For the CDR3, the DNA is TGTGCTAGTGGTCCCCCCGGCCGGGGACAGGATAGCAATCAGCCCCAGCATTTT.

This clone was detected only a few times. V is TRBV7-2 and J is TRBJ2-4; D may be TRBD2 (6 bases). Germline CDR1 reads SGHTA; CDR2 reads FQGNSA. V shed 4 bases and J shed 10 bases, with 26 bases lying between them. The CDR3 sequence is 17 residues long. CDR3 in DNA: TGTGCCAGCAGCTCCTCCGGGGGTACAGCGTCCGGTGGGATTCAGTACTTC. This gives the protein CASSSSGGTASGGIQYF.